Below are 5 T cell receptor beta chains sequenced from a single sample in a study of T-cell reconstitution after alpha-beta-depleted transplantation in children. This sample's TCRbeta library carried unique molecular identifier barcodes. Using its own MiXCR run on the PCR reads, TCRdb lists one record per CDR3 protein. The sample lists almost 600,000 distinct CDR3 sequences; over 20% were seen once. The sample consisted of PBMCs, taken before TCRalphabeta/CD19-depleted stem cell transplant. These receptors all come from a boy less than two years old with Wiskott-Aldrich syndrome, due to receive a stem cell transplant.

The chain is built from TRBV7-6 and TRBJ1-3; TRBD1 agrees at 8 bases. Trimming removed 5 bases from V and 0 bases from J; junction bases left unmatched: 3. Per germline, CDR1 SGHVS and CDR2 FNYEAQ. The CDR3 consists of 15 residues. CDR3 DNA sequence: TGTGCCAGCAGCCCGGGACAGGTCTCTGGAAACACCATATATTTT. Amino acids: CASSPGQVSGNTIYF.

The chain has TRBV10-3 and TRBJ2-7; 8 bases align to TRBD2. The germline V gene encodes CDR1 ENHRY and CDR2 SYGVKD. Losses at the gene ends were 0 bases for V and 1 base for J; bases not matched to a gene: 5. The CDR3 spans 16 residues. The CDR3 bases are TGTGCCATCAGTGAGTCAGGGACTAGAGGTTCCTACGAGCAGTACTTC. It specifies CAISESGTRGSYEQYF.

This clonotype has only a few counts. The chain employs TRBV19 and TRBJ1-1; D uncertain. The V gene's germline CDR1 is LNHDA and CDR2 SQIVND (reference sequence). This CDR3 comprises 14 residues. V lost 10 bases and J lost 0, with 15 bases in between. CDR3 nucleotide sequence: TGTGCCACCCGAGGACGGGAAATGAACACTGAAGCTTTCTTT. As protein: CATRGREMNTEAFF.

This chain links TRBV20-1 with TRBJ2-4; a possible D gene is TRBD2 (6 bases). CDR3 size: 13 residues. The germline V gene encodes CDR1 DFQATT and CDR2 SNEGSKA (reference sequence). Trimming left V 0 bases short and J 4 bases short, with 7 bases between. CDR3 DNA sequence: TGCAGTGCTAGAGAGGGGGGAAAAAACATTCAGTACTTC. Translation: CSAREGGKNIQYF.

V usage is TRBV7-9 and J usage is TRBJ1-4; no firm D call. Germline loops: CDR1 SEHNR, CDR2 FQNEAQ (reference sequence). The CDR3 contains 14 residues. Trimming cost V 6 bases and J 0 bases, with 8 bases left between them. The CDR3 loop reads CASSDGATNEKLFF. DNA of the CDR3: TGTGCCAGCAGTGACGGTGCAACTAATGAAAAACTGTTTTTT.